The 20 T cell receptor beta chains below come from one sample, sequenced in a study of cytomegalovirus exposure and HLA in healthy donors. 13 Jbeta primers and 60 Vbeta primers were used for the PCR. The method was immunoSEQ multiplex PCR; TCRdb's version includes in-frame clones alone and lacks a portion of them. The sample lists about 160,000 clones, approximately 84% occurring once. Source material: PBMCs. These receptors were taken from a man aged 25 to 40 in good health and CMV-seronegative.

This clone was counted between two and nine times. The genes are TRBV6-5 and TRBJ1-5; weak D call: TRBD1 (6 bases). Trimming left V 4 bases short and J 3 bases short, with 7 bases between. CDR1 MNHEY and CDR2 SVGAGI come from the germline V gene. CDR3 size: 13 residues. CDR3 coding DNA: TGTGCCAGCAGTTCAGGGGCCAATCAGCCCCAGCATTTT. This sequence encodes CASSSGANQPQHF.

This clone came up a few times. V gene TRBV19 combines with J gene TRBJ2-5; 8 bases map to TRBD2. In germline, CDR1 is LNHDA, CDR2 SQIVND (reference sequence). Losses at the gene ends were 7 bases for V and 6 bases for J; bases not matched to a gene: 13. This CDR3 has 15 amino acids. CDR3 DNA: TGTGCCAGTACAGTAACCGGGGGGGCCCCAAAGACCCAGTACTTC. As protein: CASTVTGGAPKTQYF.

The chain couples TRBV2 to TRBJ2-7; 8 nucleotides line up with TRBD2. V was pared by 1 base and J by 4 bases, with 9 bases of the junction left unmatched. The CDR3 consists of 16 residues. The germline V gene encodes CDR1 SNHLY and CDR2 FYNNEI. CDR3 bases: TGTGCCAGCAGTGAAGGGTGGGCGGGGGGTAGGTACGAGCAGTACTTC. It encodes CASSEGWAGGRYEQYF.

The chain has TRBV27 and TRBJ1-2; D is undetermined. The CDR3 length is 13 residues. Trimming removed 5 bases at V and 7 bases at J, with 14 bases between. The germline V gene has CDR1 MNHEY and CDR2 SMNVEV (reference sequence). This CDR3 reads CASSQRMKGGYTF. CDR3 bases: TGTGCCAGCAGTCAGCGCATGAAAGGTGGCTACACCTTC.

J is TRBJ1-2 and V is TRBV7-9; no firm D call. The CDR3 runs to 15 residues. With 1 base removed from V and 4 bases from J, the gap between germline ends came to 13 bases. CDR1 is SEHNR, CDR2 FQNEAQ, per germline (reference sequence). The CDR3 nucleotides are TGTGCCAGCAGCTTAGGGGCAGCCCCTACCTATGGCTACACCTTC. Protein: CASSLGAAPTYGYTF.

This sequence joins TRBV5-1 and TRBJ2-3; 7 bases agree with TRBD2. CDR3 length: 16 residues. The V and J ends lost 1 base and 0 bases, in that order; junction bases with no gene match: 5. Germline CDR1 and CDR2: SGHRS and YFSETQ. CDR3 nucleotide sequence: TGCGCCAGCAGCTTGTGGGGTAGCGGGAGCACAGATACGCAGTATTTT. This translates into CASSLWGSGSTDTQYF.

This clone has a handful of counts. This chain links TRBV2 with TRBJ1-5; D not certain. This CDR3 is 15 amino acids long. Between the trimmed V and J ends, which lost 7 bases and 0 bases, there was a span of 13 bases. Germline CDR1 and CDR2: SNHLY and FYNNEI. CDR3 region: CASTFRVYSNQPQHF. The CDR3 DNA follows: TGTGCCAGCACGTTTCGGGTGTATAGCAATCAGCCCCAGCATTTT.

The J gene is TRBJ2-7, the V gene TRBV19; 7 bases agree with TRBD1. This CDR3 contains 15 residues. Germline CDR1 and CDR2: LNHDA and SQIVND (reference sequence). The trim removed 6 bases at V and 0 bases at J, leaving 8 bases unmatched. The CDR3 DNA is TGTGCCAGTAGCGACAGGGACCGGAGCTCCTACGAGCAGTACTTC. It codes for CASSDRDRSSYEQYF.

The CDR3 region has the DNA TGTGCCAGCAGCACCAAGGACAGGGCCGGGGAGCTGTTTTTT. Encoded protein: CASSTKDRAGELFF. The J gene is TRBJ2-2, the V gene TRBV21-1; TRBD1, the D gene given by the table, was not confirmed from the DNA. TRBV21-1 is a listed pseudogene. CDR3 size: 14 residues.

The chain uses TRBV5-1 and TRBJ2-5, with a tentative D call TRBD1 (6 bases). V lost 6 bases, J lost 3 bases, and 15 bases lay in between. CDR1 SGHRS and CDR2 YFSETQ come from the germline V gene. This CDR3 spans 14 amino acids. CDR3 in DNA: TGCGCCAGCATTCAATATCACAGGGAAGAGACCCAGTACTTC. Translating gives CASIQYHREETQYF.

The CDR3 nucleotides are TGCAGTGCTAGGGCCAACACTGAAGCTTTCTTT. Translated, it gives CSARANTEAFF. The rearrangement uses TRBV20-1 and TRBJ1-1; no clear D gene. V lost 3 bases and J lost 2, with 4 bases in between. Germline V lookup: CDR1 DFQATT, CDR2 SNEGSKA (reference sequence). The CDR3 has 11 residues.

J is TRBJ2-7 and V is TRBV27; tentative D call: TRBD1 (5 bases). Germline V gene data show CDR1 as MNHEY and CDR2 as SMNVEV (reference sequence). This CDR3 region has 14 residues. V lost 1 base and J lost 7, with 14 bases in between. CDR3 sequence: CASSLWQGPTEQYF. The CDR3, as DNA: TGTGCCAGCAGTTTATGGCAGGGTCCTACTGAGCAGTACTTC.

V is TRBV12-5 and J is TRBJ1-4; no clear D. The germline V gene has CDR1 LGHNT and CDR2 FRNRAP. V gave up 1 base and J gave up 7 bases, with 13 bases separating them. CDR3 length equals 15 residues. The CDR3 is CASGLGKRDAEKLFF. The CDR3 bases are TGTGCTAGTGGTTTGGGGAAGCGGGATGCTGAAAAACTGTTTTTT.

The J gene is TRBJ2-3, the V gene TRBV5-6; D gene unclear. V lost 0 bases and J 5 bases, leaving 22 bases between the germline ends. Germline CDR1 is SGHDT and CDR2 is YYEEEE. CDR3 length: 18 residues. This CDR3 reads CASSLGPYEDERLDTQYF. DNA of the CDR3: TGTGCCAGCAGCTTGGGACCCTACGAGGATGAGCGTCTAGATACGCAGTATTTT.

The rearrangement uses TRBV28 and TRBJ2-7, with 8 bases fitting TRBD1. The CDR3 totals 12 residues. Germline V gene data show CDR1 as MDHEN and CDR2 as SYDVKM. J lost 6 bases, V lost 7 bases, and 5 bases had no gene match. The CDR3 region has the DNA TGTGCCAGCACTCTTACAGGGGGCGAGCAGTACTTC. Protein sequence: CASTLTGGEQYF.

The chain links TRBV5-1 to TRBJ2-5; possibly TRBD1 for D (6 bases). Per germline, CDR1 SGHRS and CDR2 YFSETQ. This CDR3 contains 14 residues. Trimming took off 3 bases at V and 7 bases at J, with 16 bases between the two ends. The CDR3 region is CASSSDPGRGTQYF. The CDR3 DNA reads as TGCGCCAGCAGCTCCGATCCAGGCAGGGGGACCCAGTACTTC.

This clone was counted a single time. The chain combines TRBV7-3 with TRBJ2-1; tentative D call: TRBD2 (6 bases). CDR1 SGHTA and CDR2 FQGTGA come from the germline V gene. The CDR3 runs to 14 residues. V gave up 5 bases and J gave up 1 base, with 9 bases separating them. The CDR3 sequence is CASSEEGSYNEQFF. As DNA, the CDR3 is TGTGCCAGCAGCGAGGAGGGATCCTACAATGAGCAGTTCTTC. The variable domain in full, completed from reference TRBV7-3 and TRBJ2-1, reads GAGVSQTPSNKVTEKGKYVELRCDPISGHTALYWYRQSLGQGPEFLIYFQGTGAADDSGLPNDRFFAVRPEGSVSTLKIQRTERGDSAVYLCASSEEGSYNEQFFGPGTRLTVL.

The chain recombines TRBV7-9 with TRBJ2-7; 7 nucleotides match TRBD1. Germline CDR1 reads SEHNR; CDR2 reads FQNEAQ (reference sequence). Losses at the gene ends were 4 bases for V and 5 bases for J; bases not matched to a gene: 5. There are 13 residues in the CDR3. This CDR3 is CASSSRDSDEQYF. In nucleotides, the CDR3 is TGTGCCAGCAGCTCCCGGGACAGCGACGAGCAGTACTTC.

The chain combines TRBV28 with TRBJ2-7; TRBD1 agrees at 9 bases. V lost 5 bases, J lost 2 bases, and 4 bases stayed unmatched. Germline CDR1 reads MDHEN; CDR2 reads SYDVKM. There are 14 residues in the CDR3. CDR3 loop: CASSGTGIPYEQYF. DNA for the CDR3: TGTGCCAGCAGTGGGACAGGGATTCCCTACGAGCAGTACTTC.

The chain joins TRBV4-2 to TRBJ2-7; the D gene is possibly TRBD2 (6 bases). Trimming removed 4 bases from V and 0 bases from J, with 13 bases in between. The V gene's germline CDR1 is LGHNA and CDR2 YNFKEQ. The CDR3 spans 15 residues. CDR3 region: CASSPGTADSYEQYF. The CDR3, as DNA: TGTGCCAGCAGCCCCGGGACTGCTGACTCCTACGAGCAGTACTTC.